The present TCR beta chain was sequenced within a study of T cell clones after liver transplantation (dated by TCRdb to about 2019). Regarding the research as a whole: Samples were obtained from ITN030ST, a randomized trial in which withdrawal of immunosuppression was attempted within 2 years of liver transplantation. After a pre-transplant mixed lymphocyte reaction, TCRbeta sequencing was used to pinpoint donor-reactive T cell clones, which were subsequently tracked in post-transplant blood. As an antigen-independent comparator for donor-reactive sequences, third party-reactive TCRbeta sequences were also identified from pre-transplant MLRs. Of the eight recipients, three were HCV-positive, while the remaining recipients had been transplanted for non-autoimmune, non-viral indications. The subjects received no induction therapy and were kept on standard immunosuppression until randomization at 12-24 months post-transplant. To count as tolerant, a recipient had to stay completely off immunosuppression for at least one year without liver enzymes climbing beyond twice the upper limit of normal. Blood samples were collected pre-transplant, pre-randomization before withdrawal, and post-randomization after either complete withdrawal or failed withdrawal. The studied cohort comprised 8 liver transplant recipients, 3 classified as tolerant and 5 as non-tolerant. Here is what the overall study found, with its caveats: The conclusions were preliminary, being limited by small, heterogeneous patient numbers and by non-standardized post-transplant time points. Donor-reactive sequences declined more than third party-reactive ones, suggesting partial antigen-specific deletion unrelated to withdrawal success. Because no allograft tissue specimens were available, donor-reactive T cells may have migrated into the graft instead of being deleted. In a couple of subjects, low numbers of available donor cells limited the measurable donor-reactive repertoire. Circulating donor-reactive CD4 TCRbeta sequences fell significantly post-transplant in most of the 8 subjects, irrespective of tolerance or HCV status. When repertoire turnover was accounted for, significantly reduced detection of donor-reactive sequences was found in 7 of 8 subjects for CD4 and in 8 of 8 subjects for CD8.

Unstimulated PBMCs, after thawing, were stained for CD3, CD4 and CD8 and then FACS-sorted into CD3+CD4+ and CD3+CD8+ populations. Randomization to immunosuppression withdrawal applied to every one of the 8 studied subjects. The Qiagen DNeasy Blood and Tissue Kit was used for isolation of genomic DNA. A remark on this clone: Its antigen remains undetermined. Base quality data are lacking; no much larger clone is found one base away.

Frozen genomic DNA underwent high-throughput TCRbeta CDR3 sequencing by immunoSEQ, including PCR amplification, mapping, bias correction and internal controls. On the authors' methods: Productive rearrangements were kept, and unique TCRbeta sequences were defined by CDR3 nucleotide sequence plus V and J gene. Donor-reactive sequences required at least 5-fold expansion in CFSE-low cells versus unstimulated pre-transplant cells and at least 0.01% frequency. Per-subject minimum frequency thresholds, based on the lowest-template unstimulated sample, ensured at least 90% detection power. Repertoire turnover was measured by Jensen-Shannon divergence between the top 1000 TCRbeta sequences post- and pre-transplant. Two-sided Fisher's exact tests were used to test for changes in the detection of donor-reactive sequences. The table was pulled from immuneACCESS by TCRdb, which kept in-frame rearrangements only. Such tables lose some clones; where checked, under half of the loss comes from unresolved V genes, and the rest has no known cause. From that table come the V and J calls and clone size; the DNA was used to work out D and trimming. The sample profile shows some 61,000 clones; roughly 70% of them were found once. The top ten clonotypes cover around 8.9% of the sample.

The TCR was taken from a human patient who received a liver transplant. It is possible that, after a transplant, some T cells come from the graft donor. Material: CD4+ T cells from blood, obtained at the 22-month timepoint.

The DNA reads TGTGCCAGCAGGGCAGGGGTCCATGAGCAGTTCTTC. The translation is CASRAGVHEQFF. The chain couples TRBV6-6 to TRBJ2-1, and the D gene may be TRBD1, 6 bases matching. CDR3 length: 12 amino acids, cysteine to phenylalanine. Only CDR3 DNA is held: 36 bases, read in frame from base 1. V is shortened by 6 bases, J by 8 bases, and the region joining them spans 11 bases. According to the germline V gene (reference sequence), CDR1 reads MNHNY and CDR2 reads SVGAGI.